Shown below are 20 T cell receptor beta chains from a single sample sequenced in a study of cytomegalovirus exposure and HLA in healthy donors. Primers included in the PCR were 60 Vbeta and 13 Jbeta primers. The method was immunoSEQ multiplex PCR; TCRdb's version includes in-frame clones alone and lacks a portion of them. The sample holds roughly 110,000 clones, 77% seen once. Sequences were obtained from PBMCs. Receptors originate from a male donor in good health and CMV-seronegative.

The CDR3 is CATSRSQTGTNTEAFF. CDR3 DNA sequence: TGTGCCACCAGCAGATCCCAGACAGGGACGAACACTGAAGCTTTCTTT. The chain links TRBV15 to TRBJ1-1; 7 bases align to TRBD1. The CDR3 has 16 residues. J lost 1 base, V lost 2 bases, and 7 bases had no gene match. Germline CDR1 is LNHNV and CDR2 is YYDKDF (reference sequence).

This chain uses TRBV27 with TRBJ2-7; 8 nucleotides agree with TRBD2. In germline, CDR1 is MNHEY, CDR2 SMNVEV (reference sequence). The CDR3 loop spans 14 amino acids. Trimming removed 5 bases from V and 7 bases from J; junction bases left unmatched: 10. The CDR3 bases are TGTGCCAGCAGTCCCCGAGCGGGAGTGGATGAGCAGTACTTC. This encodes CASSPRAGVDEQYF.

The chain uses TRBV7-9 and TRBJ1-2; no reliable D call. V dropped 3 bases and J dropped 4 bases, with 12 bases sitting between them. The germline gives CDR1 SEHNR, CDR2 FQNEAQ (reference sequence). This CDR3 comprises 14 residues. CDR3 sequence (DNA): TGTGCCAGCAGCTTCTCGGGGTTGGGCTATGGCTACACCTTC. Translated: CASSFSGLGYGYTF.

In DNA form, the CDR3 reads TGTGCCAGCTCACCCTCTGACGGGACCGGGGAGCTGTTTTTT. Translated: CASSPSDGTGELFF. The chain carries TRBV18 and TRBJ2-2; D is undetermined. The CDR3 is 14 residues long. CDR1 and CDR2 from the germline V gene are KGHSH and LQKENI. Trimming pared 3 bases from V and 5 bases from J, leaving 10 bases between.

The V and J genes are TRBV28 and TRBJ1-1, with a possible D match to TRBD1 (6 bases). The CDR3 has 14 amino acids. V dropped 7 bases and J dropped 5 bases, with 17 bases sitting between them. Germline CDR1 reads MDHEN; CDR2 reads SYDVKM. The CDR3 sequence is CASNPGHIMTEAFF. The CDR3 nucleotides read TGTGCCAGCAACCCGGGACATATTATGACTGAAGCTTTCTTT.

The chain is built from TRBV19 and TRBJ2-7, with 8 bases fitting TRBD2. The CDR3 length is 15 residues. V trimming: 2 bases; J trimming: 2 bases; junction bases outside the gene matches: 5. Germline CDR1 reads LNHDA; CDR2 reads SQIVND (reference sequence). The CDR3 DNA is TGTGCCAGTAGTATAACAGACGGGAGGGCCTACGAGCAGTACTTC. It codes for CASSITDGRAYEQYF.

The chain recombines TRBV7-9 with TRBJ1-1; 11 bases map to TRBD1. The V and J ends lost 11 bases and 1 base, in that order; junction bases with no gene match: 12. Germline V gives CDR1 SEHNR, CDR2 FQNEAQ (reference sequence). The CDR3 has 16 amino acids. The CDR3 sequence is CAGGGTGGLANTEAFF. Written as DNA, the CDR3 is TGTGCCGGGGGTGGGACAGGGGGTTTGGCGAACACTGAAGCTTTCTTT.

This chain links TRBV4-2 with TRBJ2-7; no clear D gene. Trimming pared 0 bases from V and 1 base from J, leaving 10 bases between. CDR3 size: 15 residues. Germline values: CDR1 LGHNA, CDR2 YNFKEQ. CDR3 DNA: TGTGCCAGCAGCCAAGATTTGGCAGGATCCTACGAGCAGTACTTC. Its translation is CASSQDLAGSYEQYF.

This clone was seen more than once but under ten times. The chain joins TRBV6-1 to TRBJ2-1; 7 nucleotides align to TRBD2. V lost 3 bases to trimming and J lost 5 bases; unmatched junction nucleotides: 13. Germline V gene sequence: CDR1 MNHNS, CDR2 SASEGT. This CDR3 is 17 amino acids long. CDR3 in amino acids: CASSDFLGLAVNNEQFF. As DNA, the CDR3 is TGTGCCAGCAGTGATTTCTTAGGCCTAGCGGTTAACAATGAGCAGTTCTTC.

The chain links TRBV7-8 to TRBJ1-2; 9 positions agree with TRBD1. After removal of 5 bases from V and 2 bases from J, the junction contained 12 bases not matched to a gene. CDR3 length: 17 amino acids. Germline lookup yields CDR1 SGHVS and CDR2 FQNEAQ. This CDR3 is CASSPRQGVLTNYGYTF. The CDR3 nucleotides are TGTGCCAGCAGCCCACGACAGGGGGTGCTGACGAACTATGGCTACACCTTC.

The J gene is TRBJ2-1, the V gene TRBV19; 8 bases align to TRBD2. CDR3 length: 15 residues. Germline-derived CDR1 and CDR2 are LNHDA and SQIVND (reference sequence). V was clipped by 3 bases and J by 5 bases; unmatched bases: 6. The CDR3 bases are TGTGCCAGTAGTATCCCGGGACTAGGACACAATGAGCAGTTCTTC. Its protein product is CASSIPGLGHNEQFF.

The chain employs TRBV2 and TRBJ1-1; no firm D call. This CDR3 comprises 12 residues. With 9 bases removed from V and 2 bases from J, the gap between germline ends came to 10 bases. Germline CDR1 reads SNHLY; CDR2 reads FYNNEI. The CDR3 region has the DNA TGTGCCAGTCAAGTGAGAAACACTGAAGCTTTCTTT. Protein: CASQVRNTEAFF. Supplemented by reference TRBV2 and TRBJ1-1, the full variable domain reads EPEVTQTPSHQVTQMGQEVILRCVPISNHLYFYWYRQILGQKVEFLVSFYNNEISEKSEIFDDQFSVERPDGSNFTLKIRSTKLEDSAMYFCASQVRNTEAFFGQGTRLTVV.

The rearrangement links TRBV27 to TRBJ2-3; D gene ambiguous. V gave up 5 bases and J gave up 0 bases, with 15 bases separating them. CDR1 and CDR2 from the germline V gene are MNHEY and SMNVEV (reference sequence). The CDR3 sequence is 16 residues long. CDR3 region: CASSHRKITSTDTQYF. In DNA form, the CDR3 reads TGTGCCAGCAGTCATCGAAAGATTACTAGCACAGATACGCAGTATTTT.

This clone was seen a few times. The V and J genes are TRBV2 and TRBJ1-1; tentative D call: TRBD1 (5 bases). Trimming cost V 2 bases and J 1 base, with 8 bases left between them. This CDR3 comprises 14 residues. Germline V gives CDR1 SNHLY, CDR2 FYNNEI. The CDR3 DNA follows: TGTGCCAGCAGTGAACAGGGTGCGAACACTGAAGCTTTCTTT. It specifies CASSEQGANTEAFF. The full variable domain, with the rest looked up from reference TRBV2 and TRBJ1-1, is EPEVTQTPSHQVTQMGQEVILRCVPISNHLYFYWYRQILGQKVEFLVSFYNNEISEKSEIFDDQFSVERPDGSNFTLKIRSTKLEDSAMYFCASSEQGANTEAFFGQGTRLTVV.

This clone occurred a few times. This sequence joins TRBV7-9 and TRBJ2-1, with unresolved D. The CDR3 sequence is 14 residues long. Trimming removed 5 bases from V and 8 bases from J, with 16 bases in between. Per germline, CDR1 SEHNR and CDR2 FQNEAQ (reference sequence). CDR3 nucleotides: TGTGCCAGCAGCCCCGGCTCAGGCTCCTATGAGCAGTTCTTC. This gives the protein CASSPGSGSYEQFF.

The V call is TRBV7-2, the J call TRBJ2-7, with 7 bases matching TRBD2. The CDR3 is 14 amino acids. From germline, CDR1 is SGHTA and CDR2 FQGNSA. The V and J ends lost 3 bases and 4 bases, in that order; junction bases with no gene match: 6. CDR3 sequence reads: CASSFRGGVYEQYF. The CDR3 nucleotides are TGTGCCAGCAGCTTCCGGGGAGGGGTATACGAGCAGTACTTC.

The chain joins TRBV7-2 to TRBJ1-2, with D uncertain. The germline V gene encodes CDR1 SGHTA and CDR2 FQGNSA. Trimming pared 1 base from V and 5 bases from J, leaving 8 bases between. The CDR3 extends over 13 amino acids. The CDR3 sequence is CASSLEAGYGYTF. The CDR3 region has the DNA TGTGCCAGCAGCTTAGAAGCGGGGTATGGCTACACCTTC.

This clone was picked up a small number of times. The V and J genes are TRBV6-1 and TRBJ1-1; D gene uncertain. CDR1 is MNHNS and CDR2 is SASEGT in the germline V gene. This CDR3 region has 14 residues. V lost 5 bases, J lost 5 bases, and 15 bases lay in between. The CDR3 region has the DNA TGTGCCAGCAGTCCCCGGGAGATGGCGACTGAAGCTTTCTTT. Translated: CASSPREMATEAFF.

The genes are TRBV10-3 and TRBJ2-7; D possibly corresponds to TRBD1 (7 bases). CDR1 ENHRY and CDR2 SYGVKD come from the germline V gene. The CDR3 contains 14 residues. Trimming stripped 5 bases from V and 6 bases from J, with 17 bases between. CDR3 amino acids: CAISQGGLGGEQYF. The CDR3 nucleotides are TGTGCCATCAGTCAGGGGGGACTGGGCGGCGAGCAGTACTTC.

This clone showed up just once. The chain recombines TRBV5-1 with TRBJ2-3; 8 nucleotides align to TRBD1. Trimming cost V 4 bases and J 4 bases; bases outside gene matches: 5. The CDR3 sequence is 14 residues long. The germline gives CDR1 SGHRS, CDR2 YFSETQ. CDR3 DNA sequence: TGCGCCAGCAGCCAAGGACAGGGCGCAGATACGCAGTATTTT. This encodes CASSQGQGADTQYF.